Given below is one TCR beta chain in context. This clonotype was seen repeatedly, ten times or more. Its cognate antigen has yet to be identified. The record has no base qualities; no much larger clone is one base away. The data were obtained in a study of T cells in Graves' hyperthyroidism and ophthalmopathy (dated by TCRdb to about 2019). General notes on the study: Peripheral blood samples were taken at the time of initial diagnosis, prior to any treatment. A discovery cohort of around 100 patients, approximately 45 with Graves' ophthalmopathy and roughly 59 with stable Graves' hyperthyroidism, was used to find distinguishing TCR V-J signatures. Whether ophthalmopathy could be predicted prospectively was tested in an independent validation cohort made up of roughly 19 hyperthyroidism patients plus 17 patients who later progressed to ophthalmopathy. For training and testing, the 110 or so patients in the discovery cohort were randomly divided in a 7:3 ratio. The study also compared thyroid tissue and blood T-cell repertoires from five or six Graves' hyperthyroidism patients. Following sampling, methimazole starting at 30 mg daily was given to hyperthyroidism patients, and high-dose intravenous methylprednisolone was given to ophthalmopathy patients. TCR Vbeta CDR3 sequencing of 130 to 150 peripheral blood samples (approximately 44 ophthalmopathy, 75 to 80 hyperthyroidism and roughly 17 progressor patients) is reported in the paper. What the authors observed across the whole study: In validation, progression to ophthalmopathy was predicted by the model with nearly 71% sensitivity and approximately 78% specificity, a median of roughly 6.4 months before onset. Most expanded thyroid clonotypes (frequency above 0.001) were also detected in blood, a finding suggesting that blood repertoires may reflect thyroid immune responses. A model built on a 13 V-J signature distinguished ophthalmopathy from stable hyperthyroidism, reaching 85% to 90% sensitivity and under 84% specificity in cross-validation and 80%/75% in testing. Sample size was not statistically predetermined, and investigators were not blinded to group allocation.

The TCR beta CDR3 regions were amplified from RNA transcripts. A first-round RT-PCR of the TCR CDR3 used the HTBI primer set with the Qiagen OneStep RT-PCR kit. Libraries were constructed in a second round of multiplex PCR, after which size selection and purification were performed. Sequencing of the libraries was done on an Illumina HiSeq2000 using paired-end 100 bp reads. On the study's bioinformatics: SOAPnuke was used to process the raw data, removing reads that contained adapters or uncalled bases, had a mean Phred below 15, or lacked an exact match to the constant primer or identifier. High-quality paired reads were merged using COPE v1.2.5, and each unique nucleotide sequence was defined as a clonotype. MiTCR v1.1 was used to align the clonotypes against IMGT TRBV, TRBD and TRBJ reference segments. Analysis was restricted to V-J combinations with a frequency above 0.0001, which covered roughly 99% of repertoires. A TCS score was defined as the ratio between F50 (clonal expansion) and ExV (chaos), using BLOSUM62-based TCRdist between CDR3 peptides within each V-J. Welch's t-statistics and random forest reduced approximately 520 V-J features to 13, which were used in a naive Bayes classifier (R e1071). Starting from the raw public reads, TCRdb applied fastp trimming at Q25, assembled clones with MiXCR and retained in-frame beta chains. Records with the same CDR3 protein are collapsed into one entry carrying the most frequent genes and DNA. The V and J calls follow TCRdb's processing rather than the paper's. Recorded for this sample are around 180,000 distinct CDR3 sequences; about a sixth of them occurred a single time. The top ten hold 25% to 35% of the sample.

For CDR1 and CDR2, the germline V gene lists MNHEY and SVGEGT. The CDR3 spans 11 residues, from the cysteine through the phenylalanine. The DNA shown is the 33-base CDR3, in frame from base 1. V lost 5 bases and J lost 9 bases; the stretch between them is 10 bases long. Graves' hyperthyroidism was defined as stable when no progression to ophthalmopathy occurred over 18 months of follow-up. Hyperthyroidism patients were aged 18 to 65 years and newly diagnosed, with disease duration of less than 2 months. The study excluded patients with uncontrolled infections, other autoimmune diseases, pregnancy or lactation. Clinical symptoms, serum thyroxine and TRAb, thyroid ultrasound, and orbital computed tomography formed the basis for the diagnoses. PBMCs were separated from approximately 9.9 ml of fresh peripheral blood using Ficoll-Paque density gradient centrifugation. Total RNA was extracted using Trizol reagent, and RNA quality was assessed on an Agilent 2100 Bioanalyzer.

Sequencing was carried out using blood. The receptor comes from a woman in her fifties or sixties with Graves' hyperthyroidism. The rearranged segments are TRBV6-2 or TRBV6-3 and TRBJ1-2, with the D gene too uncertain to name. The DNA sequence follows: TGTGCCAGCAGTGCCGACGGAAGCTACACCTTC. Translated, it gives CASSADGSYTF.